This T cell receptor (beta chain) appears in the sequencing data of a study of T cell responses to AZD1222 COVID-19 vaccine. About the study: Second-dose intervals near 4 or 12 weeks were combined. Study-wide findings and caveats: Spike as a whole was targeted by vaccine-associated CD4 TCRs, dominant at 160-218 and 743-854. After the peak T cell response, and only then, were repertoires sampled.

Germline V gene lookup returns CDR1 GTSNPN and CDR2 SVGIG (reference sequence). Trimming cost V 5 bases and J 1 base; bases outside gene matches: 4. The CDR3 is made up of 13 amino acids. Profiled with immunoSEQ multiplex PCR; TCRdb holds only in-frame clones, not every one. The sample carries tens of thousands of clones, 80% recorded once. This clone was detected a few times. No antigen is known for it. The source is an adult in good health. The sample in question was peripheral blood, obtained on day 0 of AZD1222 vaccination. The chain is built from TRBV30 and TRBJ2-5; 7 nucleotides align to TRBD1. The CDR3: CAWDRDPQETQYF. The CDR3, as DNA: TGTGCCTGGGACAGGGACCCCCAAGAGACCCAGTACTTC.